The 5 T cell receptor beta chains below come from one sample, sequenced in a study of siplizumab effects on memory and regulatory T cells. The table came from immunoSEQ multiplex PCR; TCRdb's copy has only in-frame clones and leaves some out. The sample yields over 70,000 clones, more than 80% seen once. The sample comprised CD4+ T cells sorted from blood. These receptors were obtained from a human donor in good health.

The rearrangement links TRBV30 to TRBJ1-2; a possible D gene is TRBD1 (6 bases). The CDR3 is 15 residues long. Trimming removed 2 bases from V and 4 bases from J, with 17 bases in between. CDR1 is GTSNPN and CDR2 is SVGIG in the germline V gene (reference sequence). As DNA, the CDR3 is TGTGCCTGGAGTACCGGCCGAGGGGGGGGCTATGGCTACACCTTC. Protein product: CAWSTGRGGGYGYTF.

This clone was recorded a few times. The chain carries TRBV2 and TRBJ1-4; D unresolved. CDR1 SNHLY and CDR2 FYNNEI come from the germline V gene. The CDR3 has 13 amino acids. V lost 9 bases and J lost 5, with 13 bases in between. The CDR3 spells CASLSWRNEKLFF. The DNA for the CDR3 is TGTGCCAGTCTGAGCTGGAGGAATGAAAAACTGTTTTTT.

The chain joins TRBV28 to TRBJ1-5; 7 bases align to TRBD1. Trimming took 3 bases from V and 4 from J; bases not matched to a gene: 6. The length of the CDR3 is 15 residues. Germline loops: CDR1 MDHEN, CDR2 SYDVKM. For the CDR3, the DNA is TGTGCCAGCAGTTTTTCCAGGGGGAGTAATCAGCCCCAGCATTTT. Encoded protein: CASSFSRGSNQPQHF.

The J gene is TRBJ2-7, the V gene TRBV11-3, with 7 nucleotides matching TRBD1. The CDR3 runs 16 residues. Germline lookup yields CDR1 SGHNT and CDR2 YENEEA. V shed 2 bases and J 0 bases; nucleotides not matched to a gene: 7. The CDR3 protein is CASSLTAGTVSYEQYF. Here the CDR3 DNA reads TGTGCCAGCAGCTTAACGGCCGGGACAGTCTCCTACGAGCAGTACTTC.

Remarks on this clone: The junction departs from germline at one end; a sequencing error may be responsible. CDR3 protein: CASSEGQGGYEQYF. CDR3 nucleotide sequence: TGCGCCAGCAGTGAGGGACAAGGGGGCTACGAGCAGTACTTC. This chain uses TRBV2 with TRBJ2-7, with D possibly being TRBD1 (6 bases). CDR1 is SNHLY, CDR2 FYNNEI, per germline. The CDR3 totals 14 residues. Drawing the rest from reference TRBV2 and TRBJ2-7, the complete variable domain is EPEVTQTPSHQVTQMGQEVILRCVPISNHLYFYWYRQILGQKVEFLVSFYNNEISEKSEIFDDQFSVERPDGSNFTLKIRSTKLEDSAMYFCASSEGQGGYEQYFGPGTRLTVT.